These T cell receptor beta chains were read from a single sample in a study of T cells after posttransplantation cyclophosphamide. TCRdb's copy holds only in-frame clones and misses some; the assay was immunoSEQ multiplex PCR. The data show some 54,000 clones, roughly 94% seen once. Sequencing used PBMCs. These receptors originate from a woman in her 30s in good health and a related stem cell transplant donor. Each CDR3 is given with its conserved first and last residue. D genes are given only for firm matches. A row's size may be missing; if present it is once, few, many or a size class.

D	V	length	J	size	DNA	CDR3
-	TRBV15	17	TRBJ1-5	few	TGTGCCACCAGCACCGGGGGTCTGCGCCTGCTGGCCCAGCCCCAGCATTTT	CATSTGGLRLLAQPQHF
TRBD1	TRBV2	16	TRBJ1-2	-	TGTGCCAGCAGTGAAGCGATTCTGGGGACAGCCTATGGCTACACCTTC	CASSEAILGTAYGYTF
-	TRBV27	13	TRBJ2-2	-	TGTGCCAGCAATAAGGGAGAGGCCGGGGAGCTGTTTTTT	CASNKGEAGELFF
TRBD1	TRBV25-1	16	TRBJ2-7	once	TGTGCCAGCAGTGGCTACAACAGGGGGCGTACCAACGAGCAGTACTTC	CASSGYNRGRTNEQYF
TRBD1	TRBV7-9	15	TRBJ1-3	-	TGTGCCAGCAGCCGAGGGACAGGGTCTGGAAACACCATATATTTT	CASSRGTGSGNTIYF
TRBD1	TRBV7-2	15	TRBJ2-7	-	TGTGCCAGCAGCTTAGCATGGACAGGGGCGTACGAGCAGTACTTC	CASSLAWTGAYEQYF
-	TRBV16	14	TRBJ2-1	-	TGTGCCAGCGCGAGGTCCGTCGCCTACAATGAGCAGTTCTTC	CASARSVAYNEQFF
TRBD2	TRBV4-2	19	TRBJ2-3	-	TGTGCCAGCAGCCATATACTCCCGACTAGCGGGGGGGCCCCGGATACGCAGTATTTT	CASSHILPTSGGAPDTQYF
-	TRBV7-9	13	TRBJ2-3	-	TGTGCCAGCAGCTTAAGTCAGTCCCTTGCGCAGTATTTT	CASSLSQSLAQYF
TRBD1	TRBV19	13	TRBJ1-1	-	TGTGCCAGTAGTCAGGGGGTGAACACTGAAGCTTTCTTT	CASSQGVNTEAFF
-	TRBV6-1	15	TRBJ1-2	-	TGTGCCAGCAGTGAAAAACAGGGAAATAACTATGGCTACACCTTC	CASSEKQGNNYGYTF
-	TRBV7-2	15	TRBJ2-2	-	TGTGCCAGCAGCTTACGTCTCGGTGACACCGGGGAGCTGTTTTTT	CASSLRLGDTGELFF
-	TRBV7-2	15	TRBJ1-3	-	TGTGCCAGCAGCTTAGTAGGGGGCTCTGGAAACACCATATATTTT	CASSLVGGSGNTIYF
-	TRBV19	15	TRBJ1-6	-	TGTGCCAGTAGTACACAGGGTTTGTATAATTCACCCCTCCACTTT	CASSTQGLYNSPLHF
-	TRBV27	15	TRBJ2-7	-	TGTGCCAGCAGTCCCGCTTTGGGCGGGGGCAGGTTGCAGTACTTC	CASSPALGGGRLQYF
-	TRBV5-1	12	TRBJ1-1	-	TGCGCCAGCAGCTTCCAGAACACTGAAGCTTTCTTT	CASSFQNTEAFF
TRBD1	TRBV6-1	12	TRBJ1-2	-	TGTGCCAGCAGGACAGGGGTGGGTGGCTACACCTTC	CASRTGVGGYTF
TRBD1	TRBV18	14	TRBJ2-5	-	TGTGCCAGCTCACGACAGGGGTCCCCAGAGACCCAGTACTTC	CASSRQGSPETQYF
TRBD1	TRBV10-3	13	TRBJ2-5	-	TGTGCCATCACAGGGGGAATCACGGAGACCCAGTACTTC	CAITGGITETQYF
-	TRBV25-1	13	TRBJ1-5	-	TGTGCCAGCAGTGGGGGAGGGAATCAGCCCCAGCATTTT	CASSGGGNQPQHF
TRBD1	TRBV7-2	18	TRBJ2-2	-	TGTGCCAGCAGCTTTGGCCGACAGGGCATACTAGGCACCGGGGAGCTGTTTTTT	CASSFGRQGILGTGELFF
-	TRBV18	14	TRBJ2-4	-	TGTGCCAGCTCACTAAAACAGGGCCAAAACATTCAGTACTTC	CASSLKQGQNIQYF
TRBD1	TRBV28	16	TRBJ2-6	-	TGTGCCAGCTTCCGGGACAGGGACTCTGGGGCCAACGTCCTGACTTTC	CASFRDRDSGANVLTF
-	TRBV7-9	14	TRBJ2-3	-	TGTGCCAGCAGCCTGACTAGTAGCTCAGATACGCAGTATTTT	CASSLTSSSDTQYF
-	TRBV15	13	TRBJ2-3	-	TGTGCCACCAGCAGAGGGCAGGTAGATACGCAGTATTTT	CATSRGQVDTQYF
TRBD1	TRBV9	13	TRBJ2-1	-	TGTGCCAGCAGCGGACCGACAGGGAATGAGCAGTTCTTC	CASSGPTGNEQFF
TRBD2	TRBV29-1	12	TRBJ2-7	-	TGCAGCGTTCATACTAGCGCCGACGAGCAGTACTTC	CSVHTSADEQYF
-	TRBV4-2	16	TRBJ2-7	-	TGTGCCAGCAGCCAAGATCGGTCAGGGGTGGTCTACGAGCAGTACTTC	CASSQDRSGVVYEQYF
-	TRBV27	14	TRBJ1-5	-	TGTGCCAGCAGTGGCGGGGTACGCAATCAGCCCCAGCATTTT	CASSGGVRNQPQHF
-	TRBV7-2	15	TRBJ1-2	-	TGTGCCAGCAGTCAGCCGATCAGGGGAGACTATGGCTACACCTTC	CASSQPIRGDYGYTF
TRBD2	TRBV2	13	TRBJ2-1	-	TGTGCCAGCAGCGGGGGGGCTTACAATGAGCAGTTCTTC	CASSGGAYNEQFF
TRBD2	TRBV9	19	TRBJ2-3	-	TGTGCCAGCAGCGCCGGGGGGGCTAGCGGGGCGTCTAGCACAGATACGCAGTATTTT	CASSAGGASGASSTDTQYF
TRBD2	TRBV9	17	TRBJ2-5	few	TGTGCCAGCAGCGGAGCACGTCTAGCGGGGGTTCAAGAGACCCAGTACTTC	CASSGARLAGVQETQYF
TRBD1	TRBV15	15	TRBJ1-4	-	TGTGCCACCAGCAGAGCCGGGACAGTCTATGAAAAACTGTTTTTT	CATSRAGTVYEKLFF
-	TRBV9	12	TRBJ2-1	-	TGTGCCAGCAGCGTAGTAGGGGGTTATAAGTTCTTC	CASSVVGGYKFF
TRBD1	TRBV7-2	14	TRBJ2-7	-	TGTGCCAGCAGTCTCGGACAGGTCTCCTACGAGCAGTACTTC	CASSLGQVSYEQYF
TRBD2	TRBV7-3	15	TRBJ2-1	once	TGTGCCAGCAGCCCACGGGAGGGGCCCTACAATGAGCAGTTCTTC	CASSPREGPYNEQFF
TRBD1	TRBV27	15	TRBJ1-5	-	TGTGCCAGCAGTTCGGGGACAGGAACTAATCAGCCCCAGCATTTT	CASSSGTGTNQPQHF
-	TRBV5-1	13	TRBJ2-2	-	TGCGCCAGCAGCTGGCAGAACACCGGGGAGCTGTTTTTT	CASSWQNTGELFF
TRBD1	TRBV19	17	TRBJ2-6	-	TGTGCCAGTAGTATTACAGGGGGACGGAGTGGGGCCAACGTCCTGACTTTC	CASSITGGRSGANVLTF
-	TRBV5-6	14	TRBJ2-2	-	TGTGCCAGCAGCTTGGTCAGGGGCACCGGGGAGCTGTTTTTT	CASSLVRGTGELFF
TRBD1	TRBV7-9	13	TRBJ1-2	-	TGTGCCTGGAGGACAGGAGCTAACTATGGCTACACCTTC	CAWRTGANYGYTF